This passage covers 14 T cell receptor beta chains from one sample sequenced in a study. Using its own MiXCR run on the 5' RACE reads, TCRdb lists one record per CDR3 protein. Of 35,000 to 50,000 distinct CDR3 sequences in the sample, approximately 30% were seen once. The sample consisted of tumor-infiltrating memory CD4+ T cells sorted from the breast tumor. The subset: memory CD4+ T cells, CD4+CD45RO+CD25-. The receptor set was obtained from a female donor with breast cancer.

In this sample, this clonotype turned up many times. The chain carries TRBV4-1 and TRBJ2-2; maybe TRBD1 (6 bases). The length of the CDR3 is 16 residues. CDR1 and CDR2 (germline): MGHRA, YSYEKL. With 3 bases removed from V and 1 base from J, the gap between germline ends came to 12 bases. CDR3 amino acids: CASSHPGAGNTGELFF. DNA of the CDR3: TGCGCCAGCAGCCACCCAGGGGCTGGGAACACCGGGGAGCTGTTTTTT.

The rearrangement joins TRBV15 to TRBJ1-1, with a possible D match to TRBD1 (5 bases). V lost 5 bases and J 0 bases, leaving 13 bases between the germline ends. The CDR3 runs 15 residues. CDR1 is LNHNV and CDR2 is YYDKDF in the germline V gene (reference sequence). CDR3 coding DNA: TGTGCCACCAGCGGCACGACAGTGATGAACACTGAAGCTTTCTTT. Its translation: CATSGTTVMNTEAFF.

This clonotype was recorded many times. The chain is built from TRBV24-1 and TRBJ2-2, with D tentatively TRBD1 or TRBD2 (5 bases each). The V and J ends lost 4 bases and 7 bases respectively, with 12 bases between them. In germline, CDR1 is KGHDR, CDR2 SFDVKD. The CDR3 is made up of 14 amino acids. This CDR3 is CATSDPSGHGELFF. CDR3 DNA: TGTGCCACCAGTGACCCGTCGGGGCACGGGGAGCTGTTTTTT.

CDR3 nucleotide sequence: TGTGCCAGCAGCGTAGTAGGGTTTGAGAACACCGGGGAGCTGTTTTTT. The encoded protein is CASSVVGFENTGELFF. The chain has TRBV9 and TRBJ2-2; D is unresolved. This CDR3 comprises 16 residues. CDR1 and CDR2 from the germline V gene are SGDLS and YYNGEE. Trimming removed 0 bases from V and 1 base from J, with 10 bases in between.

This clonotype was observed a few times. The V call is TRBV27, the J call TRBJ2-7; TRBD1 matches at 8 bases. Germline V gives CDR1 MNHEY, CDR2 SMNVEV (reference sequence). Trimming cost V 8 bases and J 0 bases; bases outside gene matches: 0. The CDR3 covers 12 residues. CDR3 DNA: TGTGCCAGCCAGGGGGCCTCCTACGAGCAGTACTTC. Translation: CASQGASYEQYF.

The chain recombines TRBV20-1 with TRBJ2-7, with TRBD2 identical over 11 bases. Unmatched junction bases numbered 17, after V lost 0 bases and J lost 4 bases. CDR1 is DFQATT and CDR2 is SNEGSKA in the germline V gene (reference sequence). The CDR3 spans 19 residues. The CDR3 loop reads CSARDGTSGALLGKYEQYF. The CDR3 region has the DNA TGCAGTGCTAGAGATGGGACTAGCGGAGCTCTCCTGGGAAAATACGAGCAGTACTTC.

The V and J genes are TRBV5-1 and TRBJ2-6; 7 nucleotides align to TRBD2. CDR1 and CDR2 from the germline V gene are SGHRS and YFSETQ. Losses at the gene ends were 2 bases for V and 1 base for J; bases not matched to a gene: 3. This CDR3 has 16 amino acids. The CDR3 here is CASSFHGGSGANVLTF. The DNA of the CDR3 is TGCGCCAGCAGCTTCCACGGGGGGTCTGGGGCCAACGTCCTGACTTTC.

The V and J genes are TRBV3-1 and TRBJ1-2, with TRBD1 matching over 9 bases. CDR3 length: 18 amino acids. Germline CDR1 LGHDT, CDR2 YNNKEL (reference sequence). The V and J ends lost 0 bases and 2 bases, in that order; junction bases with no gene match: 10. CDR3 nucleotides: TGTGCCAGCAGCCAAGAAAGGAGACAGGGGGATAAGAACTATGGCTACACCTTC. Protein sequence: CASSQERRQGDKNYGYTF.

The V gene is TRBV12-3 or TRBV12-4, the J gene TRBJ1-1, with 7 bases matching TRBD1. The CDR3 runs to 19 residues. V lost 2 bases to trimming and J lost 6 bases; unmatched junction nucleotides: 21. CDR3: CASSLKPSEQGNFPSEAFF. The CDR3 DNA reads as TGTGCCAGCAGTTTAAAACCTTCGGAACAGGGGAATTTCCCTTCTGAAGCTTTCTTT.

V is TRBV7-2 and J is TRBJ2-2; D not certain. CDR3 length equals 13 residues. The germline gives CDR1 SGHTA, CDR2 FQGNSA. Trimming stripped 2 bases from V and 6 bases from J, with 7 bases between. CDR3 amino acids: CASSLRPAGELFF. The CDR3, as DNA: TGTGCCAGCAGCTTAAGACCCGCCGGGGAGCTGTTTTTT.

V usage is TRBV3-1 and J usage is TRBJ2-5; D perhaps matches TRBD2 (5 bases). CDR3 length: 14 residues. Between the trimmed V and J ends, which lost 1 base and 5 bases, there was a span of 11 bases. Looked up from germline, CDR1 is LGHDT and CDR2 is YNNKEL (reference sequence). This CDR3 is CASSQAAAGETQYF. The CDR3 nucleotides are TGTGCCAGCAGCCAAGCGGCGGCGGGTGAGACCCAGTACTTC.

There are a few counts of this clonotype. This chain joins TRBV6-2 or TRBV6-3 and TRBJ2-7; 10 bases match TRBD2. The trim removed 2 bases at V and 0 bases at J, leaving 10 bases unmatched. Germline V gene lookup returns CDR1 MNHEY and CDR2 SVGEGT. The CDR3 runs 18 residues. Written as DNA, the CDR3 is TGTGCCAGCAGTTACAGGCGGCGTAGCGGGAGGAGCTCCTACGAGCAGTACTTC. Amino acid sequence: CASSYRRRSGRSSYEQYF.

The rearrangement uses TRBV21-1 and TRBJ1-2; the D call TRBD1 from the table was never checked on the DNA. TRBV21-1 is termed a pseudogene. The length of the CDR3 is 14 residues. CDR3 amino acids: CASRPQTGNDGYSF. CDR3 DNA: TGTGCCAGCAGACCCCAGACAGGGAATGATGGCTACTCCTTC.

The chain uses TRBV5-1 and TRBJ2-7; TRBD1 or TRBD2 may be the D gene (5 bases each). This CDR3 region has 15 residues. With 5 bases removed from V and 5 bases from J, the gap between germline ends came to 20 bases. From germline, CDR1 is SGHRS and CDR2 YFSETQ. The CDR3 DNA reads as TGCGCCAGCAGACCCGGGGCTAGCAAAACCCACGAGCAGTACTTC. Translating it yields CASRPGASKTHEQYF. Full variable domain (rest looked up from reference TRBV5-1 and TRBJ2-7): KAGVTQTPRYLIKTRGQQVTLSCSPISGHRSVSWYQQTPGQGLQFLFEYFSETQRNKGNFPGRFSGRQFSNSRSEMNVSTLELGDSALYLCASRPGASKTHEQYFGPGTRLTVT.